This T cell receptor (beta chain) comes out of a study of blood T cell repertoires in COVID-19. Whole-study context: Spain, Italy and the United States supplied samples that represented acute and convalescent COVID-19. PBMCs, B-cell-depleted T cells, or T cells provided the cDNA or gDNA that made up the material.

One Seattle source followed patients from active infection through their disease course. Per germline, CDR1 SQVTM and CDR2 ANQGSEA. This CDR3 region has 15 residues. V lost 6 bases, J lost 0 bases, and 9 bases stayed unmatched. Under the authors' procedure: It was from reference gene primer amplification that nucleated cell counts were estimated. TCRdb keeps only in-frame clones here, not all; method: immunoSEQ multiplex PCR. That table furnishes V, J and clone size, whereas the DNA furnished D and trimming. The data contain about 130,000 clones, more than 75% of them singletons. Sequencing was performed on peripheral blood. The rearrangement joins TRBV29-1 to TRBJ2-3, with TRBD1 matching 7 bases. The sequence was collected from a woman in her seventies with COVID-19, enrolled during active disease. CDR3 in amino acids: CSVEDRPSSTDTQYF. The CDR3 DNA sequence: TGCAGCGTGGAGGACAGGCCCTCTAGCACAGATACGCAGTATTTT.